A selection of T cell receptor beta chains follows, all from one sample in a study of vaccination effects on CD4 cells after COVID-19. These receptors' antigens are unknown. Only in-frame clones appear in the TCRdb table, and some are missing; sequencing was by immunoSEQ multiplex PCR. This sample carries tens of thousands of clones, about 73% of them seen once, and the ten largest clones take about 10%. The input for sequencing was CD4+ T cells from PBMCs cultured without peptide, taken before COVID-19 vaccination. The origin of the receptors is a human donor who received a COVID-19 vaccine. Both conserved end residues are part of each CDR3. Each record gives: J gene, clone size, V gene, D gene, CDR3 protein, CDR3 DNA. A D gene is named only where the DNA matches it firmly. Clone size is stated in some rows and not others, as once, few, many or a class when expanded.

>TRBJ1-3|NA|TRBV5-4|NA
CASSFRGNTIYF
TGTGCCAGCAGCTTCAGAGGAAACACCATATATTTT
>TRBJ2-3|NA|TRBV2|NA
CASGGGTDTQYF
TGTGCCAGCGGAGGGGGCACAGATACGCAGTATTTT
>TRBJ2-2|NA|TRBV30|NA
CAWRVKKSRELFF
TGTGCCTGGAGGGTAAAGAAAAGCCGGGAGCTGTTTTTT
>TRBJ1-3|NA|TRBV5-1|NA
CASSLTSQGGNTIYF
TGCGCCAGCAGCTTGACTTCGCAGGGCGGAAACACCATATATTTT
>TRBJ1-6|NA|TRBV5-1|NA
CASSLAGQNSPLHF
TGCGCCAGCAGCTTGGCAGGACAAAATTCACCCCTCCACTTT
>TRBJ1-5|NA|TRBV18|NA
CASSPEGPSQPQHF
TGTGCCAGCTCACCAGAGGGGCCCTCCCAGCCCCAGCATTTT
>TRBJ1-1|NA|TRBV7-2|NA
CASSDRSNTEAFF
TGTGCCAGCAGCGACAGATCGAACACTGAAGCTTTCTTT
>TRBJ2-7|NA|TRBV7-9|TRBD2
CASSSPGLATFSYEQYF
TGTGCCAGCAGCTCGCCGGGACTAGCGACCTTCTCCTACGAGCAGTACTTC
>TRBJ2-3|NA|TRBV28|NA
CASSFPGPSTDTQYF
TGTGCCAGCAGTTTTCCGGGACCGTCCACAGATACGCAGTATTTT
>TRBJ1-3|NA|TRBV11-2|NA
CASSLQGSGNTIYF
TGTGCCAGCAGCTTACAGGGAAGTGGAAACACCATATATTTT
>TRBJ1-1|few|TRBV7-9|NA
CASSLVGSNTEAFF
TGTGCCAGCAGCTTAGTGGGGAGCAACACTGAAGCTTTCTTT
>TRBJ2-7|NA|TRBV5-1|NA
CATLHYEQYF
TGCGCCACCCTCCACTACGAGCAGTACTTC
>TRBJ1-5|once|TRBV10-3|NA
CAISESGFGNQPQHF
TGTGCCATCAGTGAGTCTGGATTTGGCAATCAGCCCCAGCATTTT
>TRBJ2-3|NA|TRBV15|NA
CATSRPPLDPHTDTQYF
TGTGCCACCAGCAGACCTCCTCTAGATCCCCACACAGATACGCAGTATTTT
>TRBJ2-5|once|TRBV19|NA
CASSIGLQETQYF
TGTGCCAGTAGTATCGGCCTCCAAGAGACCCAGTACTTC
>TRBJ2-5|NA|TRBV7-9|NA
CASSSLMGLAEETQYF
TGTGCCAGCAGCTCCCTGATGGGGTTAGCGGAAGAGACCCAGTACTTC